The entry that follows covers one T cell receptor (beta chain) sequence. Its antigen remains unknown. Profiled with immunoSEQ multiplex PCR; TCRdb holds only in-frame clones, not every one. The sample includes over 55,000 clones, around 81% seen only once; the top ten take 7% to 9.5%. The CDR3 runs to 14 residues. CDR1 and CDR2 (germline): WNHNN, SYGVQD (reference sequence). The V and J ends lost 0 bases and 9 bases respectively, with 12 bases between them. The sample comes from a study of OX40 agonist ivuxolimab in advanced cancers. Overall study findings and caveats: In CD8+ T cells, expanded clones were on average more numerous than in CD4+. Antigen specificity was not determined for the expanded peripheral T cells.

Source: CD4+ or CD8+ T cells sorted from blood, taken in a trial of the OX40 agonist ivuxolimab. This receptor was taken from an adult with an advanced solid tumor such as melanoma, head and neck, liver or kidney cancer. The chain recombines TRBV10-1 with TRBJ1-5, with D possibly being TRBD1 (5 bases). The CDR3 coding sequence is TGCGCCAGCAGTGAGTCTGGGGGTTTTGGGCCCCAGCATTTT. Amino acids: CASSESGGFGPQHF.